Shown below are 19 T cell receptor beta chains from a single sample sequenced in a study of tumor-infiltrating lymphocytes in primary liver carcinoma (TCRdb year 2017). The reads were generated on an Illumina HiSeq 2500. Using a constant-region primer and ProtoScript II reverse transcriptase, TCRbeta-specific cDNA was reverse-transcribed from roughly 460 ng total RNA. TCRbeta libraries were built with three nested multiplex PCR rounds, a slightly modified ARM-PCR procedure. The first two PCR rounds used multiplex TRBV1-TRBV30 forward primers with a Cbeta reverse primer, each for roughly 11 cycles. Clones were called with MiXCR by TCRdb after fastp trimmed the public reads at Q25, and only in-frame beta chains were retained. Merged by CDR3 protein, the rows form single entries marked with the most common genes and DNA. The sample yields 45,000 to 65,000 distinct CDR3 sequences; over 65% were counted once. The ten largest account for around 22% of the sample.

Total RNA and DNA were co-extracted from roughly 20-30 mg of bulk tissue with the AllPrep DNA/RNA mini kit, without cell sorting. Sequencing was carried out using liver tumor tissue from sampling region 5. Read against the paper, the sample's cell subset or site label means: tumor region T5, tumor centre. These receptors were obtained from a man aged 35 to 55 with primary liver carcinoma and hepatitis B virus infection.

The V call is TRBV7-8, the J call TRBJ2-7; maybe TRBD1 (6 bases). Trimming cost V 0 bases and J 5 bases, with 14 bases left between them. This CDR3 comprises 15 residues. Germline CDR1 reads SGHVS; CDR2 reads FQNEAQ. The CDR3 sequence: CASSLAWDTAHEQYF. DNA for the CDR3: TGTGCCAGCAGCTTAGCCTGGGACACGGCCCACGAGCAGTACTTC.

The chain employs TRBV29-1 and TRBJ2-1; D unresolved. Germline-derived CDR1 and CDR2 are SQVTM and ANQGSEA. Trimming shortened V by 3 bases and J by 9 bases, and 15 bases separated the two germline ends. The CDR3 loop spans 13 amino acids. DNA of the CDR3: TGCAGCGTTGATCCAGGTGGCGGCAGTGAGCAGTTCTTC. Its protein product is CSVDPGGGSEQFF.

This sequence joins TRBV7-9 and TRBJ2-7, with D possibly being TRBD1 (6 bases). Trimming pared 5 bases from V and 8 bases from J, leaving 13 bases between. This CDR3 spans 12 amino acids. Germline V lookup: CDR1 SEHNR, CDR2 FQNEAQ (reference sequence). The CDR3 DNA reads as TGTGCCAGCAGCCAGGGACATAGCAAGCAGTACTTC. Its translation: CASSQGHSKQYF.

CDR3 in DNA: TGCTGCGCCATGACATCTGGGACTGGTACTCCCTACGAGCAGTACTTC. This codes for CCAMTSGTGTPYEQYF. This chain links TRBV29-1 with TRBJ2-7, with D maybe TRBD2 (6 bases). Looked up from germline, CDR1 is SQVTM and CDR2 is ANQGSEA. This CDR3 has 16 amino acids.

This clonotype was seen only once. This chain joins TRBV30 and TRBJ1-2; 7 bases agree with TRBD1. The J segment lost 10 bases and the V segment lost 4 bases, leaving 12 bases of the junction unmatched. CDR1 and CDR2 from the germline V gene are GTSNPN and SVGIG (reference sequence). The CDR3 sequence is 13 residues long. DNA of the CDR3: TGTGCCTGGACAGGACAGGACAACTATTTCTACACCTTC. It encodes CAWTGQDNYFYTF.

The V gene is TRBV5-1, the J gene TRBJ2-2; D remains ambiguous. Germline-derived CDR1 and CDR2 are SGHRS and YFSETQ. Trimming cost V 9 bases and J 9 bases, with 21 bases left between them. The CDR3 covers 14 residues. The CDR3 protein is CATKEDGVPRELFF. The CDR3 bases are TGCGCCACAAAGGAAGATGGGGTGCCGAGGGAGCTGTTTTTT.

About this clonotype: The junction and the germline gene differ at one end; a read error may be behind it. The CDR3 region is CAIGGGALQETHYF. The CDR3 nucleotides are TGTGCCATCGGAGGGGGGGCCCTTCAAGAGACCCATTACTTC. This sequence joins TRBV10-3 and TRBJ2-5, with D maybe TRBD2 (7 bases). Germline assignment: CDR1 ENHRY and CDR2 SYGVKD. CDR3 length: 14 residues.

The chain recombines TRBV19 with TRBJ2-1; perhaps TRBD1 as D (7 bases). The V and J ends lost 5 bases and 8 bases respectively, with 16 bases between them. The CDR3 is 14 amino acids. The germline gives CDR1 LNHDA, CDR2 SQIVND (reference sequence). The DNA of the CDR3 is TGTGCCAGTAGTGTTTACCGGGGGACAGATGAGCAGTTCTTC. Translating gives CASSVYRGTDEQFF.

As concerns this clonotype: A junction end diverges from the germline sequence, so it may reflect a read error. Written as DNA, the CDR3 is TGTGCCAGCAGGACTTGGACACCTACCGGGGAGCCGTTTTTT. The encoded protein is CASRTWTPTGEPFF. The V gene is TRBV6-1, the J gene TRBJ2-2, with D possibly called TRBD1 or TRBD2 (5 bases each). There are 14 residues in the CDR3. Per the germline V gene, CDR1 is MNHNS and CDR2 is SASEGT.

Of note for this clonotype: Likely a read error: the CDR3 ends without its conserved phenylalanine or tryptophan. J is TRBJ1-2 and V is TRBV6-2 or TRBV6-3; no clear D. CDR1 is MNHEY and CDR2 is SVGEGT in the germline V gene. The CDR3 covers 12 residues. The CDR3 DNA follows: TGTGCCTGCGGACTGTTTAACTATGCCTACACCTCC. Protein sequence: CACGLFNYAYTS.

Points on this clonotype: Germline is not matched at one junction end, which may reflect a read error. V gene TRBV14 combines with J gene TRBJ2-1; the match to TRBD2 covers 13 bases. Germline CDR1 SGHDN, CDR2 FVKESK. CDR3 size: 17 residues. The CDR3 sequence: CASSQDPRTSGRNAQLF. The CDR3 nucleotides are TGTGCCAGCAGCCAAGATCCCCGGACTAGCGGGAGAAATGCGCAGTTATTC.

About this clonotype itself: Its ends do not fully match the called genes, so a read error is possible. The rearrangement links TRBV4-2 to TRBJ2-7, with D tentatively TRBD1 (5 bases). CDR3 length: 15 amino acids. Germline CDR1 reads LGHNA; CDR2 reads YNFKEQ. The CDR3 protein is CADSQAWRGSYEQYF. DNA for the CDR3: TGTGCCGACAGCCAAGCATGGCGCGGATCCTACGAGCAGTATTTC.

Comment on this clonotype: The junction departs from germline at one end; a sequencing error may be responsible. The chain links TRBV7-9 to TRBJ2-3; a weak D match, TRBD1 (5 bases). The CDR3 spans 15 residues. The germline gives CDR1 SEHNR, CDR2 FQNEAQ (reference sequence). In DNA form, the CDR3 reads TGTGCCAGCAGTTTAAGGCGGCAGGGATTAGATCCGCAGTATTTT. This encodes CASSLRRQGLDPQYF.

For this clonotype: The germline gene is not matched at one end of the junction; a read error may be the cause. The gene calls are TRBV29-1 and TRBJ1-4; D is unclear. The CDR3 spans 14 residues. CDR1 SQVTM and CDR2 ANQGSEA come from the germline V gene. Here the CDR3 reads CSVERAGREKKLFF. The CDR3 DNA follows: TGCAGTGTTGAACGGGCAGGCCGGGAGAAAAAACTGTTTTTT.

As concerns this clonotype: One end of the junction fails to match germline, which may point to a read error. The chain links TRBV29-1 to TRBJ1-1; D may be TRBD1 (5 bases). Germline V lookup: CDR1 SQVTM, CDR2 ANQGSEA. CDR3 size: 15 residues. CDR3 nucleotides: TGCAGCGGTGCCCCAGGGTGGGGCATGAACACTGAAGCGTTCTTT. This codes for CSGAPGWGMNTEAFF.

A note on this clonotype: An end of the junction differs from the germline gene, which may be a read error. This chain links TRBV4-3 with TRBJ1-1; D remains unclear. The CDR3 totals 14 residues. Germline V CDR1 and CDR2: LGHNA, YSLEER. CDR3 sequence (DNA): TGCGCCAGCGGCCACTTCGACCAGAACACTGAAGCTTTCTTT. Translation: CASGHFDQNTEAFF.

This clonotype has more than one count but fewer than ten. The genes are TRBV2 and TRBJ2-7; D uncertain. Trimming left V 4 bases short and J 4 bases short, with 17 bases between. Per germline, CDR1 SNHLY and CDR2 FYNNEI. The CDR3 is 15 residues long. As DNA, the CDR3 is TGTGCCAGCAGTGGGGCCAGTTCTACTTCATACGAGCAGTACTTC. Its translation is CASSGASSTSYEQYF.

Ten or more counts support this clonotype. The chain joins TRBV6-5 to TRBJ1-3; D is uncertain. The germline V and J ends were trimmed by 6 bases and 0 bases, with 9 bases remaining between them. There are 14 residues in the CDR3. The germline gives CDR1 MNHEY, CDR2 SVGAGI. CDR3 coding DNA: TGTGCCAGCAGGCCCAAAGTCTCTGGAAACACCATATATTTT. This sequence encodes CASRPKVSGNTIYF.

This clonotype was recorded once. The junction departs from the called germline gene at one end, perhaps through a read error. The V call is TRBV11-2, the J call TRBJ1-1, with D unresolved. Germline CDR1 is SGHAT and CDR2 is FQNNGV. The CDR3 loop spans 13 amino acids. CDR3 DNA: TGTGCCAGCAGCTTATACCTGAACACTGAAGTTTTCTTT. Its translation: CASSLYLNTEVFF. The full variable domain, completed using reference TRBV11-2 and TRBJ1-1, is EAGVAQSPRYKIIEKRQSVAFWCNPISGHATLYWYQQILGQGPKLLIQFQNNGVVDDSQLPKDRFSAERLKGVDSTLKIQPAKLEDSAVYLCASSLYLNTEVFFGQGTRLTVV.